The present T cell receptor delta chain was sequenced within a study of gamma-delta T cells after stem cell transplantation. As to this clone: The likely explanation is a read error, given a far larger clone one base away.

TCRdb re-called the RT-PCR reads using CATT. The profile shows roughly 7,500 delta-chain clones, roughly 14% of them singletons. This CDR3 is 14 amino acids long. The germline V gene has CDR1 GEAIGNYY and CDR2 EKD. This TCR derives from a human donor. It is not recorded whose cells these are; they may come from a transplant donor. The rearrangement links TRDV2 to TRDJ1; 7 bases are a match to TRDD3. Specimen: gamma-delta T cells. The CDR3 DNA reads TGTTCCTGTGACACCGGGGGATACACCGATAAACTCATCTTT. Protein: CSCDTGGYTDKLIF.